This TCR beta chain was obtained from a study of vaccination and CD4 T cells after COVID-19. Overall study: Recovered patients in the cohort numbered six men and four women, two of them Hispanic. Study-wide results and limits: Relatively few convalescent patients were studied, without early post-infection timepoints. Recorded median SARS-CoV-2-reactive clonotype numbers increased from 21 to 38 without reaching significance.

At the Johns Hopkins FTIC core, DNA taken from cultured CD4+ T cells was sequenced by way of the Oncomine TCR Beta short-read assay. TCRdb re-called the PCR reads through MiXCR, storing one row per CDR3 protein. Among 15,000 or so distinct CDR3 sequences listed, 20% to 25% were seen once. A word on this clonotype: Its antigen is currently unknown.

As for treatment: roughly 10-day PBMC culture with coronavirus spike peptide pools or control peptides (ViraFEST assay). This material consisted of CD4+ T cells from blood, cultured in vitro, taken before SARS-CoV-2 vaccination. The sequence was collected from a human donor who received a COVID-19 vaccine.

CDR3 coding DNA: TGTGCCAGCAGTTACCGGGGATTCGGGGGGAAGTCGTCCTACAATGAGCAGTTCTTC. It specifies CASSYRGFGGKSSYNEQFF. The chain employs TRBV6-2 or TRBV6-3 and TRBJ2-1; 7 bases are shared with TRBD2. The germline V gene encodes CDR1 MNHEY and CDR2 SVGEGT. The length of the CDR3 is 19 residues. The ends lost 2 bases at V and 1 base at J; junction bases unmatched: 14.